A selection of T cell receptor beta chains follows, all from one sample in a study of T cell responses to AZD1222 COVID-19 vaccine. Sequencing used immunoSEQ multiplex PCR; TCRdb keeps in-frame clones, though not all of them. Of approximately 100,000 clones in the sample, around 90% are singletons; the top ten hold over 10%. Sequences were derived from peripheral blood, sampled on day 0 of MenACWY control vaccination. The origin of the receptors is an adult in good health. The CDR3 runs from the conserved cysteine through the conserved F or W. D genes are given only for firm matches. Size tells how often a clone was seen (once, few, many) or the class of an expanded clone, and some rows leave it out.

j_gene	abundance	d_gene	v_gene	CDR3aa	CDR3nt
TRBJ2-5	.	.	TRBV9	CASSVVSGGQETQYF	TGTGCCAGCAGCGTAGTTAGCGGCGGACAAGAGACCCAGTACTTC
TRBJ1-1	.	.	TRBV5-4	CASSPGQLPMNTEAFF	TGTGCCAGCAGCCCCGGACAGCTACCCATGAACACTGAAGCTTTCTTT
TRBJ1-1	.	.	TRBV4-2	CASRWGSTEAFF	TGTGCCAGCCGGTGGGGTAGCACTGAAGCTTTCTTT
TRBJ1-5	.	TRBD1	TRBV28	CASSFGGRGQPQHF	TGTGCCAGCAGTTTTGGTGGCAGGGGGCAGCCCCAGCATTTT
TRBJ2-7	.	TRBD2	TRBV28	CASSLSSPWGGGRTDEQYF	TGTGCCAGCAGTTTATCGTCCCCTTGGGGCGGGGGGCGAACCGACGAGCAGTACTTC
TRBJ2-3	once	.	TRBV20-1	CSASQGGDTQYF	TGCAGTGCTAGTCAAGGAGGCGATACGCAGTATTTT
TRBJ2-7	.	.	TRBV7-9	CASSLEGDPPYEQYF	TGTGCCAGCAGCTTAGAGGGAGATCCGCCTTACGAGCAGTACTTC
TRBJ1-5	.	.	TRBV28	CASSPFSNQPQHF	TGTGCCAGCAGTCCTTTTAGCAATCAGCCCCAGCATTTT
TRBJ1-1	.	.	TRBV7-9	CASSLSSIMNTEAFF	TGTGCCAGCAGCTTATCGTCGATCATGAACACTGAAGCTTTCTTT
TRBJ1-4	.	TRBD1	TRBV29-1	CSVPNTGVGEKLFF	TGCAGCGTACCAAATACAGGGGTTGGCGAAAAACTGTTTTTT